The 26 T cell receptor beta chains given below trace back to one sample, sequenced in a study of cytomegalovirus exposure and HLA in healthy donors. The PCR contained 60 Vbeta and 13 Jbeta primers. Only in-frame clones appear in the TCRdb table, and some are missing; sequencing was by immunoSEQ multiplex PCR. The sample has about 160,000 clones; approximately 80% are singletons. Sequencing was performed on PBMCs. The source of these receptors is a woman aged 50 to 60 in good health and CMV-seronegative.

The chain recombines TRBV6-6 with TRBJ2-1; 10 bases agree with TRBD2. Germline V lookup: CDR1 MNHNY, CDR2 SVGAGI (reference sequence). V was clipped by 8 bases and J by 15 bases; unmatched bases: 16. The CDR3 length is 14 residues. CDR3 loop: CASGGLAVTYRWFF. CDR3 nucleotide sequence: TGTGCCAGCGGCGGACTAGCGGTAACCTATCGGTGGTTCTTC.

This clone was observed a handful of times. CDR3 protein: CASSPREMRKTQYF. CDR3 bases: TGTGCCAGCAGCCCTCGGGAAATGAGAAAAACGCAGTATTTT. The genes are TRBV13 and TRBJ2-3; D perhaps matches TRBD2 (5 bases). Germline V gene data show CDR1 as PRHDT and CDR2 as FYEKMQ (reference sequence). V lost 5 bases, J lost 9 bases, and 18 bases lay in between. The CDR3 totals 14 residues. Variable domain in full (rest from reference TRBV13 and TRBJ2-3): AAGVIQSPRHLIKEKRETATLKCYPIPRHDTVYWYQQGPGQDPQFLISFYEKMQSDKGSIPDRFSAQQFSDYHSELNMSSLELGDSALYFCASSPREMRKTQYFGPGTRLTVL.

For this clone: One end of the junction does not line up with germline, which may come from a read error. The CDR3 nucleotides read TGTGCCAGCAGCGCGCAGGGTGGTTCAGTCTACGGGCAGTACTTC. It is translated as CASSAQGGSVYGQYF. The chain joins TRBV11-2 to TRBJ2-7; D is possibly TRBD1 (5 bases). The CDR3 consists of 15 residues. CDR1 and CDR2 (germline): SGHAT, FQNNGV.

The rearrangement links TRBV28 to TRBJ1-1; D gene ambiguous. CDR3 length: 13 amino acids. Germline CDR1 and CDR2: MDHEN and SYDVKM. Trimming stripped 8 bases from V and 7 bases from J, with 17 bases between. In nucleotides, the CDR3 is TGTGCCAGCGCACGAGGGTACCGGGTTGAAGCTTTCTTT. Amino acids: CASARGYRVEAFF.

The table lists this clone with a few counts. The chain couples TRBV6-1 to TRBJ2-7, with 8 bases that match TRBD1. V shed 6 bases and J 2 bases; nucleotides not matched to a gene: 6. The CDR3 length is 14 residues. Germline V gene lookup returns CDR1 MNHNS and CDR2 SASEGT. CDR3 sequence: CASRIQGGTYEQYF. CDR3 DNA: TGTGCCAGCAGGATACAGGGGGGTACCTACGAGCAGTACTTC.

The chain combines TRBV10-1 with TRBJ2-2; 13 bases are a match to TRBD2. This CDR3 is 15 amino acids long. Germline V gives CDR1 WNHNN, CDR2 SYGVQD (reference sequence). The trim removed 5 bases at V and 5 bases at J, leaving 2 bases unmatched. The CDR3 spells CASSWTSGGTGELFF. The CDR3 nucleotides are TGCGCCAGCAGTTGGACTAGCGGGGGAACCGGGGAGCTGTTTTTT.

This chain connects TRBV6-1 to TRBJ1-2; 9 bases map to TRBD1. Germline CDR1 reads MNHNS; CDR2 reads SASEGT. V dropped 1 base and J dropped 8; count of bases not matched to a gene: 5. The CDR3 is made up of 14 amino acids. CDR3 nucleotides: TGTGCCAGCAGTGAAGGAGGGACAGGGTTAGGCTACACCTTC. This codes for CASSEGGTGLGYTF.

In nucleotides, the CDR3 is TGTGCCAGCAGTGCTGGGAGGGGGACAGGGAATTACGAGCAGTACTTC. Protein product: CASSAGRGTGNYEQYF. The chain has TRBV6-1 and TRBJ2-7, with TRBD1 matching over 9 bases. CDR3 size: 16 residues. The V segment lost 4 bases and the J segment 4 bases; nucleotides outside the gene matches: 11. The V gene's germline CDR1 is MNHNS and CDR2 SASEGT.

The genes are TRBV5-4 and TRBJ1-4; D possibly corresponds to TRBD1 (5 bases). The CDR3 length is 18 residues. The ends were cut back, 3 bases at V and 0 bases at J, with 18 bases in the middle. The V gene's germline CDR1 is SGHNT and CDR2 YYREEE (reference sequence). CDR3 nucleotide sequence: TGTGCCAGCAGCTCCGCACCCCGCGGGGGACCAACTAATGAAAAACTGTTTTTT. Residues: CASSSAPRGGPTNEKLFF. Complete variable domain (other parts from reference TRBV5-4 and TRBJ1-4): ETGVTQSPTHLIKTRGQQVTLRCSSQSGHNTVSWYQQALGQGPQFIFQYYREEENGRGNFPPRFSGLQFPNYSSELNVNALELDDSALYLCASSSAPRGGPTNEKLFFGSGTQLSVL.

V and J are TRBV4-3 and TRBJ2-7; the match to TRBD2 covers 9 bases. Germline V gene lookup returns CDR1 LGHNA and CDR2 YSLEER. Trimming took 4 bases from V and 2 from J; bases not matched to a gene: 9. The CDR3 consists of 16 residues. The CDR3 bases are TGCGCCAGCAGCCCCGTCAGTAGCGGGAGCCCCTACGAGCAGTACTTC. Its protein is CASSPVSSGSPYEQYF.

The gene calls are TRBV6-5 and TRBJ2-7; weak D call: TRBD1 (5 bases). V lost 0 bases and J 3 bases, leaving 12 bases between the germline ends. Germline lookup yields CDR1 MNHEY and CDR2 SVGAGI. The CDR3 sequence is 15 residues long. For the CDR3, the DNA is TGTGCCAGCAGTTACTCGAGCAGGGTAGGCTACGAGCAGTACTTC. This encodes CASSYSSRVGYEQYF.

The chain combines TRBV27 with TRBJ2-5, with D tentatively TRBD2 (6 bases). The V end was cut by 1 base, the J end by 4 bases, with 13 bases between. The CDR3 is made up of 15 amino acids. Per the germline V gene, CDR1 is MNHEY and CDR2 is SMNVEV (reference sequence). DNA for the CDR3: TGTGCCAGCAGTTTATGGGGCGCCGGGGGAGAGACCCAGTACTTC. Its translation is CASSLWGAGGETQYF.

CDR3 protein: CASSMGEADPYNSPLHF. The CDR3 region has the DNA TGTGCCAGTAGTATGGGTGAGGCAGACCCTTATAATTCACCCCTCCACTTT. The rearrangement joins TRBV19 to TRBJ1-6; D unclear. The ends were cut back, 3 bases at V and 4 bases at J, with 16 bases in the middle. Looked up from germline, CDR1 is LNHDA and CDR2 is SQIVND (reference sequence). The length of the CDR3 is 17 residues.

This chain links TRBV28 with TRBJ2-5; D unclear. This CDR3 region has 13 residues. Between the trimmed V and J ends, which lost 3 bases and 1 base, there was a span of 6 bases. Per the germline V gene, CDR1 is MDHEN and CDR2 is SYDVKM. CDR3 amino acids: CASSFFSQETQYF. The CDR3 DNA reads as TGTGCCAGCAGTTTCTTCAGCCAAGAGACCCAGTACTTC.

This rearrangement joins TRBV28 to TRBJ1-2, with no clear D. Germline CDR1 and CDR2: MDHEN and SYDVKM. This CDR3 comprises 12 residues. The germline V and J ends were trimmed by 4 bases and 7 bases, with 10 bases remaining between them. CDR3 DNA: TGTGCCAGCAGTTCCCCGACACGTGGCTACACCTTC. Translating it yields CASSSPTRGYTF.

The gene calls are TRBV2 and TRBJ1-4; a weak D match, TRBD1 (6 bases). CDR3 length: 19 amino acids. CDR1 and CDR2 from the germline V gene are SNHLY and FYNNEI. V lost 7 bases to trimming and J lost 3 bases, with 27 bases between them. CDR3 sequence (DNA): TGTGCCAGCACTTGGGGGCTGTCTGGTTCCAGGCAAGCTAATGAAAAACTGTTTTTT. Its translation: CASTWGLSGSRQANEKLFF.

CDR3 loop: CASSLIQGTGELFF. Here the CDR3 DNA reads TGTGCCAGTAGTTTGATACAGGGTACCGGGGAGCTGTTTTTT. V is TRBV19 and J is TRBJ2-2; possibly TRBD1 for D (6 bases). Trimming took off 5 bases at V and 5 bases at J, with 12 bases between the two ends. This CDR3 contains 14 residues. Per the germline V gene, CDR1 is LNHDA and CDR2 is SQIVND (reference sequence).

The chain links TRBV5-4 to TRBJ2-5, with D hard to call. The CDR3 is made up of 12 amino acids. V was shortened by 3 bases and J by 3 bases, with 6 bases between the two germline ends. The germline V gene has CDR1 SGHNT and CDR2 YYREEE (reference sequence). CDR3 residues: CASSSPEETQYF. The CDR3 DNA is TGTGCCAGCAGCTCTCCCGAAGAGACCCAGTACTTC.

The V and J genes are TRBV5-8 and TRBJ2-5, with TRBD1 matching 7 bases. With V trimmed by 4 bases and J by 1 base, 4 bases remained unmatched. The CDR3 covers 14 residues. Per germline, CDR1 SGHTS and CDR2 YDEGEE. The CDR3 is CASSTGTVQETQYF. CDR3 nucleotides: TGTGCCAGCAGCACCGGGACAGTCCAAGAGACCCAGTACTTC.

The chain is built from TRBV28 and TRBJ2-5; TRBD1 matches at 9 bases. The V gene's germline CDR1 is MDHEN and CDR2 SYDVKM. Trimming took 5 bases from V and 5 from J; bases not matched to a gene: 3. The CDR3 consists of 13 residues. CDR3 bases: TGTGCCAGCAGTATACAGGGGGCTGAGACCCAGTACTTC. Protein: CASSIQGAETQYF.

A few counts support this clone. The gene calls are TRBV19 and TRBJ1-1, with TRBD1 matching over 9 bases. This CDR3 comprises 15 residues. Germline CDR1 LNHDA, CDR2 SQIVND (reference sequence). The trim removed 5 bases at V and 4 bases at J, leaving 8 bases unmatched. The CDR3 loop reads CASSGTGRGSTEAFF. CDR3 sequence (DNA): TGTGCCAGTAGTGGGACAGGGAGGGGAAGCACTGAAGCTTTCTTT.

The chain joins TRBV27 to TRBJ1-2, with TRBD1 matching 12 bases. Germline CDR1 is MNHEY and CDR2 is SMNVEV (reference sequence). The CDR3 consists of 18 residues. Germline trimming cut 2 bases from V and 4 bases from J; bases unmatched to any gene: 11. CDR3 loop: CASSLKGDRGPLTYGYTF. The CDR3 DNA follows: TGTGCCAGCAGTTTAAAGGGGGACAGGGGGCCGCTTACCTATGGCTACACCTTC.

The table lists this clone with a count of one. This chain uses TRBV28 with TRBJ2-5; 8 bases map to TRBD1. The J call may be wrong; the DNA end is better matched by TRBJ2-7. CDR1 is MDHEN, CDR2 SYDVKM, per germline. The CDR3 is made up of 12 amino acids. CDR3 in amino acids: CASSLTGGEQYF. The CDR3, as DNA: TGTGCCAGCAGTCTTACAGGGGGCGAGCAGTACTTC.

The J gene is TRBJ2-5, the V gene TRBV5-1; D call uncertain. Trimming took off 0 bases at V and 1 base at J, with 7 bases between the two ends. Germline V gives CDR1 SGHRS, CDR2 YFSETQ. This CDR3 is 14 amino acids long. The CDR3, as DNA: TGCGCCAGCAGCTTGGACCCTAGCCAAGAGACCCAGTACTTC. Translating it yields CASSLDPSQETQYF.

V and J are TRBV18 and TRBJ2-7; D call uncertain. Looked up from germline, CDR1 is KGHSH and CDR2 is LQKENI. Trimming left V 3 bases short and J 1 base short, with 4 bases between. The CDR3 contains 12 residues. CDR3 loop: CASSPPSYEQYF. In nucleotides, the CDR3 is TGTGCCAGCTCACCCCCTTCCTACGAGCAGTACTTC.

The chain joins TRBV6-4 to TRBJ1-1, with a weak D call TRBD1 (6 bases). There are 13 residues in the CDR3. In germline, CDR1 is MRHNA, CDR2 SNTAGT. V lost 2 bases, J lost 8 bases, and 12 bases lay in between. The CDR3 reads CASSDTPDREAFF. In DNA form, the CDR3 reads TGTGCCAGCAGTGACACCCCGGACAGAGAAGCTTTCTTT.